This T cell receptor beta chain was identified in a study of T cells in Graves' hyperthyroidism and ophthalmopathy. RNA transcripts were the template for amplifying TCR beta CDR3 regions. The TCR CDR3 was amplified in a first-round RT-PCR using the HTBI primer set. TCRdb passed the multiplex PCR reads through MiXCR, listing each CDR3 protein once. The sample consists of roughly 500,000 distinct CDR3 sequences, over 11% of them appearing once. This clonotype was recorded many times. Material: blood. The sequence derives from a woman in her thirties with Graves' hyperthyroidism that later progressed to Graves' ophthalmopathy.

The CDR3 DNA follows: TGTGCCAGCAGTTTCTGGTTAGCAGGATCCAATGAGCAGTTCTTC. Its protein product is CASSFWLAGSNEQFF. The rearrangement links TRBV12-3 or TRBV12-4 to TRBJ2-1; D gene ambiguous. The CDR3 extends over 15 amino acids. Deletions cut 3 bases from V and 6 bases from J, with 15 bases between.